This TCR beta chain emerged from a study of T cells in Graves' hyperthyroidism and ophthalmopathy. Fresh 10 ml peripheral blood yielded PBMCs. This CDR3 has 16 residues. Germline V CDR1 and CDR2: KGHDR, SFDVKD. The germline V and J ends were trimmed by 3 bases and 0 bases, with 12 bases remaining between them. The TCR beta CDR3 regions underwent amplification using RNA transcripts as the source. An initial round of RT-PCR targeting the TCR CDR3 relied on the HTBI primer set. TCRdb called the multiplex PCR reads again in MiXCR, with one record for every CDR3 protein. The top ten clones hold over 25% of a sample with about 400,000 distinct CDR3 sequences, about 15% of them seen once.

Sample: blood. This TCR was sampled from a woman aged 25 to 45 with Graves' hyperthyroidism. The chain has TRBV24-1 and TRBJ2-3; possible D gene TRBD2, 6 bases. The CDR3 DNA reads as TGTGCCACCAGTGATGGTCTAGCGAGTAGCACAGATACGCAGTATTTT. Encoded protein: CATSDGLASSTDTQYF.